These T cell receptor beta chains were read from a single sample in a study of sequential checkpoint blockade in melanoma. Sequenced by immunoSEQ multiplex PCR; TCRdb stores in-frame clones only, minus some. The data hold about 9,300 clones, with 27% observed a single time. Specimen: tumor tissue (inferred from file names), collected from a patient given nivolumab and ipilimumab in sequence. The receptors here all came from a human donor with melanoma. Both conserved end residues are part of each CDR3. D genes are given only for firm matches. Only some rows state a clone size, as once, few, many or a class for expanded clones.

j_call: TRBJ2-1
v_call: TRBV19
d_call: TRBD2
clone_size: once
cdr3_nt: TGTGCCAGTAGTATTGGCCGGGGACTAGCGGGGAGCTCCTACAATGAGCAGTTCTTC
cdr3_aa: CASSIGRGLAGSSYNEQFF

j_call: TRBJ2-4
v_call: TRBV11-3
d_call: TRBD1
clone_size: many
cdr3_nt: TGTGCCAGCAGCTTAGGTTCCGGACAGGTCGAAAACATTCAGTACTTC
cdr3_aa: CASSLGSGQVENIQYF

j_call: TRBJ1-3
v_call: TRBV19
d_call: TRBD1
clone_size: .
cdr3_nt: TGTGCCAGTAGCTCACAGGGGGCGCATGGAAACACCATATATTTT
cdr3_aa: CASSSQGAHGNTIYF

j_call: TRBJ1-5
v_call: TRBV29-1
d_call: .
clone_size: .
cdr3_nt: TGCAGCGTTGGCGGGACCAATCAGCCCCAGCATTTT
cdr3_aa: CSVGGTNQPQHF

j_call: TRBJ1-5
v_call: TRBV11-3
d_call: TRBD1
clone_size: many
cdr3_nt: TGTGCCAGCAGCCCGGGAGTGGACAGGGGCAATCAGCCCCAGCATTTT
cdr3_aa: CASSPGVDRGNQPQHF

j_call: TRBJ1-2
v_call: TRBV11-3
d_call: .
clone_size: many
cdr3_nt: TGTGCCAGCAGCTGGACCACAGGGAACTATGGCTACACCTTC
cdr3_aa: CASSWTTGNYGYTF

j_call: TRBJ1-2
v_call: TRBV9
d_call: TRBD1
clone_size: medium-sized
cdr3_nt: TGTGCCAGCAGCGTAGACAGACAGGGGAACTATGGCTACACCTTC
cdr3_aa: CASSVDRQGNYGYTF

j_call: TRBJ1-4
v_call: TRBV28
d_call: .
clone_size: .
cdr3_nt: TGTGCCAGCAGTTTAGAGGGGGCAACTAATGAAAAACTGTTTTTT
cdr3_aa: CASSLEGATNEKLFF

j_call: TRBJ2-5
v_call: TRBV9
d_call: TRBD2
clone_size: many
cdr3_nt: TGTGCCAGCAGCGTCTGGACTAGCGGGGGTGAGACCCAGTACTTC
cdr3_aa: CASSVWTSGGETQYF

j_call: TRBJ1-2
v_call: TRBV9
d_call: TRBD1
clone_size: .
cdr3_nt: TGTGCCAGCAGCACCCGACAGGGGCAGAGCTACACCTTC
cdr3_aa: CASSTRQGQSYTF

j_call: TRBJ2-1
v_call: TRBV6-8
d_call: TRBD2
clone_size: .
cdr3_nt: TGTGCCATCACCGGAGAGGGAGCGGGGGGCCCAAATGAGCAGTTCTTC
cdr3_aa: CAITGEGAGGPNEQFF

j_call: TRBJ1-5
v_call: TRBV19
d_call: .
clone_size: .
cdr3_nt: TGTGCCAGTAGTCTCACAGCTAGCAATCAGCCCCAGCATTTT
cdr3_aa: CASSLTASNQPQHF

j_call: TRBJ2-1
v_call: TRBV6-8
d_call: .
clone_size: few
cdr3_nt: TGTGCCAGCAGTTACCCTGGGACTAATGAGCAGTTCTTC
cdr3_aa: CASSYPGTNEQFF

j_call: TRBJ2-7
v_call: TRBV6-8
d_call: .
clone_size: few
cdr3_nt: TGTGCCAGCGGACAGTCTCCCTCCTACGAGCAGTACTTC
cdr3_aa: CASGQSPSYEQYF

j_call: TRBJ2-2
v_call: TRBV6-8
d_call: .
clone_size: few
cdr3_nt: TGTGCCAGCAGTAACATGCAGGTCACCGGGGAGCTGTTTTTT
cdr3_aa: CASSNMQVTGELFF

j_call: TRBJ2-6
v_call: TRBV11-3
d_call: .
clone_size: .
cdr3_nt: TGTGCCAGCAGCTTAGGCGGCTCTGGGGCCAACGTCCTGACTTTC
cdr3_aa: CASSLGGSGANVLTF

j_call: TRBJ1-5
v_call: TRBV6-8
d_call: .
clone_size: .
cdr3_nt: TGTGCCAGCAGTTTTTCTAGCAATCAGCCCCAGCATTTT
cdr3_aa: CASSFSSNQPQHF

j_call: TRBJ1-1
v_call: TRBV6-8
d_call: .
clone_size: .
cdr3_nt: TGTGCCAGCAGTTACGATCCACAGGCAGTAGAAGCTTTCTTT
cdr3_aa: CASSYDPQAVEAFF

j_call: TRBJ1-1
v_call: TRBV2
d_call: .
clone_size: medium-sized
cdr3_nt: TGTGCCAGCAGTCGTCGGCGGGGGAACACTGAAGCTTTCTTT
cdr3_aa: CASSRRRGNTEAFF

j_call: TRBJ2-1
v_call: TRBV11-3
d_call: TRBD1
clone_size: few
cdr3_nt: TGTGCCAGCAGCTCTGCCGGGACAGGGGCTTACAATGAGCAGTTCTTC
cdr3_aa: CASSSAGTGAYNEQFF

j_call: TRBJ1-1
v_call: TRBV18
d_call: TRBD1
clone_size: .
cdr3_nt: TGTGCCAGCTCCAGGGACAGGGGAAACACTGAAGCTTTCTTT
cdr3_aa: CASSRDRGNTEAFF

j_call: TRBJ1-6
v_call: TRBV11-3
d_call: TRBD1
clone_size: .
cdr3_nt: TGTGCCAGCAGCCTCCGTCAACAGGGGTTATATAATTCACCCCTCCACTTT
cdr3_aa: CASSLRQQGLYNSPLHF

j_call: TRBJ2-3
v_call: TRBV11-3
d_call: TRBD2
clone_size: medium-sized
cdr3_nt: TGTGCCAGCAGCTTAACTTTCATCCCTAGCGGGGGGGAAAGCACAGATACGCAGTATTTT
cdr3_aa: CASSLTFIPSGGESTDTQYF

j_call: TRBJ1-2
v_call: TRBV11-3
d_call: .
clone_size: many
cdr3_nt: TGTGCCAGCAGCTTAGAAGGCAGGGGATCCTATGGCTACACCTTC
cdr3_aa: CASSLEGRGSYGYTF

j_call: TRBJ2-5
v_call: TRBV11-3
d_call: .
clone_size: medium-sized
cdr3_nt: TGTGCCAGCAGCCCGCCGACAAGACTGATCTCAGAGACCCAGTACTTC
cdr3_aa: CASSPPTRLISETQYF

j_call: TRBJ2-4
v_call: TRBV6-8
d_call: .
clone_size: medium-sized
cdr3_nt: TGTGCCAGCAGGGGATTCGGGTCCTTGGACATTCAGTACTTC
cdr3_aa: CASRGFGSLDIQYF

j_call: TRBJ2-7
v_call: TRBV6-8
d_call: .
clone_size: .
cdr3_nt: TGTGCCAGCATAGGAGGCAACTCCTACGAGCAGTACTTC
cdr3_aa: CASIGGNSYEQYF

j_call: TRBJ1-2
v_call: TRBV29-1
d_call: .
clone_size: .
cdr3_nt: TGCAGCGGCGTGCATTCTAACTATGGCTACACCTTC
cdr3_aa: CSGVHSNYGYTF

j_call: TRBJ2-5
v_call: TRBV29-1
d_call: .
clone_size: few
cdr3_nt: TGCAGCGTTGGGCCCATGGGGATCTCGTACCAAGAGACCCAGTACTTC
cdr3_aa: CSVGPMGISYQETQYF

j_call: TRBJ1-6
v_call: TRBV19
d_call: .
clone_size: few
cdr3_nt: TGTGCCAGTAGTATCCAACAGGGTTCACCCCTCCACTTT
cdr3_aa: CASSIQQGSPLHF

j_call: TRBJ1-4
v_call: TRBV12-5
d_call: .
clone_size: .
cdr3_nt: TGTGCCAGTTGCAGCCGGGTATGGGAAAAACTGTTTTTT
cdr3_aa: CASCSRVWEKLFF

j_call: TRBJ1-1
v_call: TRBV28
d_call: .
clone_size: few
cdr3_nt: TGTGCCAGCCGTACGGGCATGAACACTGAAGCTTTCTTT
cdr3_aa: CASRTGMNTEAFF

j_call: TRBJ1-1
v_call: TRBV19
d_call: .
clone_size: .
cdr3_nt: TGTGCCAGTAGTAGCGGGTACGGCACTGAAGCTTTCTTT
cdr3_aa: CASSSGYGTEAFF

j_call: TRBJ2-7
v_call: TRBV6-8
d_call: TRBD1
clone_size: medium-sized
cdr3_nt: TGTGCCAGCTCCCGGGACAGGGACGAGCAGTACTTC
cdr3_aa: CASSRDRDEQYF

j_call: TRBJ1-2
v_call: TRBV11-3
d_call: TRBD1
clone_size: few
cdr3_nt: TGTGCCAGCAGGCTCCTGAGACAGGGTTACAACTATGGCTACACCTTC
cdr3_aa: CASRLLRQGYNYGYTF

j_call: TRBJ1-1
v_call: TRBV6-8
d_call: .
clone_size: few
cdr3_nt: TGTGCCAGCAGGGCCCTATTGAACACTGAAGCTTTCTTT
cdr3_aa: CASRALLNTEAFF

j_call: TRBJ2-5
v_call: TRBV6-8
d_call: TRBD1
clone_size: few
cdr3_nt: TGTGCCAGCGGACCAGGACAGGGGAGAGAGACCCAGTACTTC
cdr3_aa: CASGPGQGRETQYF

j_call: TRBJ2-3
v_call: TRBV11-3
d_call: TRBD2
clone_size: medium-sized
cdr3_nt: TGTGCCAGCAGCTTGGCCGTGCAGCGGGGGAGCACAGATACGCAGTATTTT
cdr3_aa: CASSLAVQRGSTDTQYF

j_call: TRBJ2-2
v_call: TRBV9
d_call: .
clone_size: few
cdr3_nt: TGTGCCAGCAGCCTACAAGTGATGCGGAACACCGGGGAGCTGTTTTTT
cdr3_aa: CASSLQVMRNTGELFF